What follows are 20 T cell receptor beta chains derived from one specimen sequenced in a study of response to subunit inactivated influenza vaccine. TCRdb re-called the RT-PCR reads with MiXCR, one entry per CDR3 protein. Of some 300,000 distinct CDR3 sequences listed, approximately 21% are singletons. Sequencing was performed on PBMCs from blood, taken about 20 months after vaccination. The receptor set was obtained from a man aged 50-75 years who received an inactivated influenza vaccine.

The CDR3, as DNA: TGTGCCAGCAGTGCTAGAGCGGGAGGGCTCTACAATGAGCAGTTCTTC. Its translation is CASSARAGGLYNEQFF. V and J are TRBV12-3 or TRBV12-4 and TRBJ2-1; 10 nucleotides agree with TRBD2. J gave up 3 bases and V 5 bases, and 7 bases lay outside the gene matches. The length of the CDR3 is 16 residues.

The chain combines TRBV12-3 or TRBV12-4 with TRBJ2-7; perhaps TRBD2 as D (6 bases). The CDR3 covers 13 residues. Trimming removed 5 bases at V and 3 bases at J, with 11 bases between. The CDR3 sequence: CASSHLAFYEQYF. Here the CDR3 DNA reads TGTGCCAGCAGTCACCTAGCGTTCTACGAGCAGTACTTC.

J is TRBJ2-5 and V is TRBV28; 7 bases fit TRBD2. Germline V gives CDR1 MDHEN, CDR2 SYDVKM. The CDR3 totals 15 residues. J was trimmed by 3 bases and V by 8 bases; bases with no gene match: 12. The CDR3 nucleotides are TGTGCCAGCGGCCGCCAGCGGGATCATAAAGAGACCCAGTACTTC. Its protein is CASGRQRDHKETQYF.

This clonotype was found a few times. This sequence joins TRBV29-1 and TRBJ1-5; D is uncertain. Deletions cut 4 bases from V and 3 bases from J, with 10 bases between. The CDR3 is made up of 13 amino acids. Germline assignment: CDR1 SQVTM and CDR2 ANQGSEA. The chain's CDR3 is CSVAEYHNQPQHF. CDR3 bases: TGCAGCGTTGCGGAGTACCACAATCAGCCCCAGCATTTT. The full variable domain, completed using reference TRBV29-1 and TRBJ1-5, is SAVISQKPSRDICQRGTSLTIQCQVDSQVTMMFWYRQQPGQSLTLIATANQGSEATYESGFVIDKFPISRPNLTFSTLTVSNMSPEDSSIYLCSVAEYHNQPQHFGDGTRLSIL.

This clonotype appeared a few times. This chain uses TRBV11-2 with TRBJ1-3; D not resolved. Trimming shortened V by 5 bases and J by 4 bases, and 9 bases separated the two germline ends. CDR3 length: 13 amino acids. Per germline, CDR1 SGHAT and CDR2 FQNNGV. The CDR3 DNA follows: TGTGCCAGCAGCAGGTACCGGGGAAACACCATATATTTT. Amino acids: CASSRYRGNTIYF.

J is TRBJ2-5 and V is TRBV4-2, with 7 positions matching TRBD2. The CDR3 has 14 amino acids. The junction had 8 bases not matched to a gene; V was cut back by 0 bases and J by 10 bases. Germline V lookup: CDR1 LGHNA, CDR2 YNFKEQ. The CDR3 DNA sequence: TGTGCCAGCAGCCAAGAGTGGCGGGGGAGGGACCAGTACTTC. This gives the protein CASSQEWRGRDQYF.

This clonotype was observed a handful of times. V gene TRBV27 combines with J gene TRBJ2-5; possible D gene TRBD2, 7 bases. This CDR3 has 13 amino acids. In germline, CDR1 is MNHEY, CDR2 SMNVEV (reference sequence). V gave up 5 bases and J gave up 5 bases, with 12 bases separating them. The CDR3 protein is CASSIQGGETQYF. Written as DNA, the CDR3 is TGTGCCAGCAGTATACAGGGAGGGGAGACCCAGTACTTC.

The chain uses TRBV3-1 and TRBJ2-7, with D perhaps given as TRBD1 or TRBD2 (5 bases each). The CDR3 totals 15 residues. Trimming stripped 3 bases from V and 0 bases from J, with 12 bases between. Germline assignment: CDR1 LGHDT and CDR2 YNNKEL (reference sequence). For the CDR3, the DNA is TGTGCCAGCAGCCAGGGGGTTTTAACCTCCTACGAGCAGTACTTC. It encodes CASSQGVLTSYEQYF.

The chain is built from TRBV7-2 and TRBJ2-4; D gene uncertain. V dropped 5 bases and J dropped 0 bases, with 5 bases sitting between them. Germline CDR1 and CDR2: SGHTA and FQGNSA. The CDR3 is 13 amino acids. The CDR3 coding sequence is TGTGCCAGCAGCGTGATAGCCAAAAACATTCAGTACTTC. It translates to CASSVIAKNIQYF.

The chain is built from TRBV28 and TRBJ2-7; D not resolved. CDR3 length: 13 residues. Trimming stripped 6 bases from V and 0 bases from J, with 9 bases between. Germline CDR1 and CDR2: MDHEN and SYDVKM. The CDR3: CASSPGDSYEQYF. The CDR3 DNA sequence: TGTGCCAGCAGCCCAGGTGACTCCTACGAGCAGTACTTC.

The chain carries TRBV6-5 and TRBJ2-2; TRBD2 aligns across 10 bases. Per germline, CDR1 MNHEY and CDR2 SVGAGI. After removal of 2 bases from V and 1 base from J, the junction contained 4 bases not matched to a gene. The CDR3 runs 17 residues. CDR3 DNA sequence: TGTGCCAGCAGTTACGTAGCGGGGGGCCAGAACACCGGGGAGCTGTTTTTT. It encodes CASSYVAGGQNTGELFF.

This sequence joins TRBV20-1 and TRBJ1-2, with a tentative D call TRBD1 (5 bases). V dropped 3 bases and J dropped 2 bases, with 13 bases sitting between them. CDR3 length: 14 amino acids. The germline CDR1 and CDR2 sequences are DFQATT and SNEGSKA (reference sequence). The DNA of the CDR3 is TGCAGTGCTAGTACGGACACGAACAACTATGGCTACACCTTC. Its translation is CSASTDTNNYGYTF.

The sample holds many counts of this clonotype. The rearrangement uses TRBV12-3 or TRBV12-4 and TRBJ1-5, with D possibly matching TRBD1 (5 bases). This CDR3 comprises 13 residues. V was shortened by 6 bases and J by 4 bases, with 10 bases between the two germline ends. CDR3 amino acids: CASSFGTNQPQHF. The CDR3 nucleotides read TGTGCCAGCAGCTTTGGGACGAATCAGCCCCAGCATTTT.

The chain joins TRBV14 to TRBJ2-7; D is ambiguous. There are 14 residues in the CDR3. The germline gives CDR1 SGHDN, CDR2 FVKESK. V lost 4 bases, J lost 6 bases, and 16 bases lay in between. The CDR3 sequence: CASSRRQSGSEQYF. The CDR3 nucleotides read TGTGCCAGCAGCCGAAGACAAAGTGGGTCCGAGCAGTACTTC.

This sequence joins TRBV7-2 and TRBJ2-6; D remains ambiguous. This CDR3 has 16 residues. The V gene's germline CDR1 is SGHTA and CDR2 FQGNSA. The ends were cut back, 5 bases at V and 0 bases at J, with 11 bases in the middle. CDR3 in amino acids: CASSNYMASGANVLTF. The CDR3 DNA reads TGTGCCAGCAGCAACTATATGGCCTCTGGGGCCAACGTCCTGACTTTC.

The rearrangement joins TRBV10-3 to TRBJ2-7; D is unclear. The CDR3 has 14 residues. In germline, CDR1 is ENHRY, CDR2 SYGVKD. V gave up 3 bases and J gave up 1 base, with 10 bases separating them. Here the CDR3 DNA reads TGTGCCATCAGTGACAGTGCGGATTCCTACGAGCAGTACTTC. Translated: CAISDSADSYEQYF.

CDR3 protein: CASSPGTGAGNEQFF. The DNA for the CDR3 is TGTGCCAGCAGCCCCGGGACAGGGGCGGGCAATGAGCAGTTCTTC. The chain combines TRBV3-1 with TRBJ2-1; TRBD1 matches at 10 bases. Per germline, CDR1 LGHDT and CDR2 YNNKEL (reference sequence). This CDR3 is 15 amino acids long. J gave up 6 bases and V 4 bases, and 6 bases lay outside the gene matches.

This clonotype showed up many times. The chain recombines TRBV12-3 or TRBV12-4 with TRBJ1-1; 7 bases align to TRBD1. The CDR3 has 12 amino acids. The ends lost 6 bases at V and 4 bases at J; junction bases unmatched: 2. CDR3: CASRTGLTEAFF. The CDR3 region has the DNA TGTGCCAGCAGGACAGGGCTCACTGAAGCTTTCTTT.

V and J are TRBV27 and TRBJ1-6; the D gene is possibly TRBD1 (5 bases). V lost 1 base and J lost 7, with 11 bases in between. Germline CDR1 MNHEY, CDR2 SMNVEV (reference sequence). CDR3 length: 15 amino acids. The CDR3 spells CASSLWGDVNSPLHF. CDR3 DNA: TGTGCCAGCAGTTTATGGGGGGACGTCAATTCACCCCTCCACTTT.

This clonotype was observed a few times. The genes are TRBV12-3 or TRBV12-4 and TRBJ2-1; D is unresolved. V lost 6 bases and J lost 2, with 14 bases in between. The CDR3 is 15 amino acids. The CDR3 DNA sequence: TGTGCCAGCAGCCTAGACAATCACCCCTACAATGAGCAGTTCTTC. Its translation: CASSLDNHPYNEQFF.